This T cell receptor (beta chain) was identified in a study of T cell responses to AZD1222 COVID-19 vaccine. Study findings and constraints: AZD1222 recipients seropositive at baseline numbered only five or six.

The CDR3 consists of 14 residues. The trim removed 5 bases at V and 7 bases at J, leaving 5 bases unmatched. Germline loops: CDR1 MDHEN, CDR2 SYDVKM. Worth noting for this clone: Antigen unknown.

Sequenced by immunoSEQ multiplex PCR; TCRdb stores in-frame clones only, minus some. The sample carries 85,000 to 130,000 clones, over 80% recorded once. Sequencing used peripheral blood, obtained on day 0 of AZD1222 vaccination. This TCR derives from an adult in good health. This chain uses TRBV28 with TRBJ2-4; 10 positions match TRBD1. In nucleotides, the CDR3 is TGTGCCAGCAGTCCCCGGACAGGGGGGAACATTCAGTACTTC. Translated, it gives CASSPRTGGNIQYF.